This T cell receptor beta chain was captured by sequencing in a study of cytomegalovirus exposure and HLA in healthy donors. Profiling relied on immunoSEQ multiplex PCR, and the TCRdb table lists in-frame clones only, not all of them. Of about 170,000 clones in the sample, roughly nine tenths are singletons; the top ten hold approximately 10%. The CDR3 loop spans 16 amino acids. Unmatched junction bases numbered 10, after V lost 2 bases and J lost 7 bases. Germline V gene data show CDR1 as SGHRS and CDR2 as YFSETQ. The sequencing input was PBMCs. The sequence was collected from a woman aged 18-29 years in good health and CMV-seropositive. The chain employs TRBV5-1 and TRBJ2-3, with 10 bases that match TRBD1. The CDR3: CASSLYGTGEAHTQYF. The CDR3 nucleotides are TGCGCCAGCAGCTTATACGGGACAGGGGAGGCACATACGCAGTATTTT.